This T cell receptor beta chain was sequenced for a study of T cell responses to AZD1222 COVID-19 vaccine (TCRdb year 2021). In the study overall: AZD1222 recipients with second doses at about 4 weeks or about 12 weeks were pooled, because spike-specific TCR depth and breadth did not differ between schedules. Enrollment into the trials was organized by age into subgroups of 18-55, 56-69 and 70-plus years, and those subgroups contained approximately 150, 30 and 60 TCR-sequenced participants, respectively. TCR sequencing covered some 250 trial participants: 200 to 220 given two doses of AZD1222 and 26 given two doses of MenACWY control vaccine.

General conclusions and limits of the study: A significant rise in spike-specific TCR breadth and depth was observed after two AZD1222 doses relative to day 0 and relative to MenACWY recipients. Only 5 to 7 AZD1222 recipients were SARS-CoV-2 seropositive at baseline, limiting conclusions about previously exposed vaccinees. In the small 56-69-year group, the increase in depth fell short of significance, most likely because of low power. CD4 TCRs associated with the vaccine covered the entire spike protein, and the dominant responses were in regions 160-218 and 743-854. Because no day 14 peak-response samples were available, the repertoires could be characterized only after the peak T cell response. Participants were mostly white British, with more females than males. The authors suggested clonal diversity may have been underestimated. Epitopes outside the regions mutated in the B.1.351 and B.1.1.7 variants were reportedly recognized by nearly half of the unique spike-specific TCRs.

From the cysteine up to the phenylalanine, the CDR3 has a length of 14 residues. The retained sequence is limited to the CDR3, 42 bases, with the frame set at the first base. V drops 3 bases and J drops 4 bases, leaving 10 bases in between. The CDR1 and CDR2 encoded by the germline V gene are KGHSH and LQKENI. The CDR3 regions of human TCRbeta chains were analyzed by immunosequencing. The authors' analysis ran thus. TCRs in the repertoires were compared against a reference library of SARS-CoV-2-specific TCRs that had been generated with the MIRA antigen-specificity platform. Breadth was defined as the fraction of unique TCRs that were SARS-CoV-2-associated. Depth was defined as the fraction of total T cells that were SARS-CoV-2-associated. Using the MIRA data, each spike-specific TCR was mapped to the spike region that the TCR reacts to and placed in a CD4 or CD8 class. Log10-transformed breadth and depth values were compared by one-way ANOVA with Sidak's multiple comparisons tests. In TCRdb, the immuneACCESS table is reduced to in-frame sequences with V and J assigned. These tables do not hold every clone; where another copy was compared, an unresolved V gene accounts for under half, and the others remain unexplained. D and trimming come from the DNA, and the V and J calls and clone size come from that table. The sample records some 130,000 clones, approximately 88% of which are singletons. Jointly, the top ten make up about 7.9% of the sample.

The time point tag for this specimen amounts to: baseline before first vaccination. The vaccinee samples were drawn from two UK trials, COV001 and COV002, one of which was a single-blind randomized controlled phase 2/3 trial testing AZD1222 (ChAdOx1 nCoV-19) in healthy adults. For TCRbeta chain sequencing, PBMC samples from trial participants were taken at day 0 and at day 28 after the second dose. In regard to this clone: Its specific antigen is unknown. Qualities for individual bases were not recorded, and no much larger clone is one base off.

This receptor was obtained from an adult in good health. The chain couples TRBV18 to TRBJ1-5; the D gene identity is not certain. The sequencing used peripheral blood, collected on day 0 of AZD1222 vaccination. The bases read TGTGCCAGCTCACCGCGCGGGGATAATCAGCCCCAGCATTTT. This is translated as CASSPRGDNQPQHF.